One sample yielded the 11 T cell receptor beta chains listed below, sequenced in a study of Graves' ophthalmopathy and Graves' hyperthyroidism. Using RNA transcripts, the TCR beta CDR3 regions were amplified. Second-round multiplex PCR followed a first-round RT-PCR using HTBI primers. TCRdb re-analysed the multiplex PCR reads in MiXCR, keeping a single row per CDR3 protein. The sample holds over a million distinct CDR3 sequences, less than 45% seen once. The material sequenced was peripheral blood or thyroid tissue (not recorded which). The receptors shown here come from an adult man with Graves' hyperthyroidism.

The chain links TRBV12-3 or TRBV12-4 to TRBJ2-7; 8 nucleotides line up with TRBD1. V shed 6 bases and J 1 base; nucleotides not matched to a gene: 11. The CDR3 is 16 residues long. In nucleotides, the CDR3 is TGTGCCAGCAGGCCCGGGACAGGAGGGAAATCCTACGAGCAGTACTTC. This sequence encodes CASRPGTGGKSYEQYF.

This clonotype was observed a few times. This rearrangement joins TRBV7-2 to TRBJ1-6; no reliable D call. The CDR3 spans 14 residues. Deletions cut 6 bases from V and 11 bases from J, with 17 bases between. CDR1 and CDR2 from the germline V gene are SGHTA and FQGNSA. The CDR3 spells CASSFTTRFAPLHF. CDR3 nucleotides: TGTGCCAGCAGTTTTACAACGAGGTTTGCACCCCTCCACTTT.

CDR3 residues: CATSGDRQGTPLHF. In DNA, the CDR3 is TGTGCCACCAGTGGAGACCGACAGGGGACACCCCTCCACTTT. This chain links TRBV15 with TRBJ1-6; 8 bases align to TRBD1. The CDR3 spans 14 residues. Germline lookup yields CDR1 LNHNV and CDR2 YYDKDF (reference sequence). Trimming at V came to 6 bases and at J to 11 bases, leaving 9 bases not matched to a gene. The complete variable domain, with remaining parts taken from reference TRBV15 and TRBJ1-6, reads DAMVIQNPRYQVTQFGKPVTLSCSQTLNHNVMYWYQQKSSQAPKLLFHYYDKDFNNEADTPDNFQSRRPNTSFCFLDIRSPGLGDTAMYLCATSGDRQGTPLHFGNGTRLTVT.

The CDR3: CASSLSYRSNQPQHF. The CDR3 nucleotides are TGTGCCAGCAGTTTATCCTACAGGAGCAATCAGCCCCAGCATTTT. The chain recombines TRBV27 with TRBJ1-5; possibly TRBD1 for D (5 bases). Germline V gene lookup returns CDR1 MNHEY and CDR2 SMNVEV (reference sequence). This CDR3 is built from 15 residues. The ends were cut back, 0 bases at V and 1 base at J, with 7 bases in the middle.

This clonotype was observed a few times. V and J are TRBV20-1 and TRBJ2-7, with TRBD2 matching 11 bases. There are 15 residues in the CDR3. Trimming cost V 1 base and J 2 bases; bases outside gene matches: 4. Germline-derived CDR1 and CDR2 are DFQATT and SNEGSKA (reference sequence). CDR3 nucleotides: TGCAGTGCTAGAGGACTAGCGGGGCCCCCCTACGAGCAGTACTTC. Its translation is CSARGLAGPPYEQYF.

On this clonotype itself: Sequence at one end of the junction differs from germline and may be a read error. The chain joins TRBV11-2 to TRBJ2-6; no firm D call. CDR1 is SGHAT, CDR2 FQNNGV, per germline. CDR3 size: 14 residues. CDR3 residues: CANSLVSGANVLTF. The DNA of the CDR3 is TGTGCCAACAGCTTAGTTTCTGGGGCCAACGTCCTGACTTTC.

In this sample, this clonotype turned up many times. This chain connects TRBV20-1 to TRBJ1-2, with D maybe TRBD1 (5 bases). Trimming shortened V by 7 bases and J by 6 bases, and 18 bases separated the two germline ends. This CDR3 comprises 13 residues. Germline CDR1 reads DFQATT; CDR2 reads SNEGSKA (reference sequence). The CDR3 DNA follows: TGCAGTGTTCTGACGAATCAGGGTCATGGCTACACCTTC. The encoded protein is CSVLTNQGHGYTF.

There are many counts of this clonotype. The chain employs TRBV12-3 or TRBV12-4 and TRBJ1-5; D call uncertain. This CDR3 contains 11 residues. Trimming pared 5 bases from V and 9 bases from J, leaving 8 bases between. Here the CDR3 reads CASSEGRPQHF. The CDR3 bases are TGTGCCAGCAGTGAGGGTCGGCCCCAGCATTTT.

The chain recombines TRBV4-3 with TRBJ2-2; no clear D gene. With 1 base removed from V and 0 bases from J, the gap between germline ends came to 9 bases. CDR3 size: 16 residues. The V gene's germline CDR1 is LGHNA and CDR2 YSLEER. CDR3 sequence reads: CASSQVIASNTGELFF. The CDR3 DNA reads as TGCGCCAGCAGCCAAGTGATAGCCTCGAACACCGGGGAGCTGTTTTTT.

The rearrangement links TRBV29-1 to TRBJ1-2; 8 nucleotides agree with TRBD1. The germline CDR1 and CDR2 sequences are SQVTM and ANQGSEA. The CDR3 covers 13 residues. J gave up 8 bases and V 4 bases, and 9 bases lay outside the gene matches. CDR3 in DNA: TGCAGCGTTGGGAGCGACAGGGGAGTCGGCTACACCTTC. This encodes CSVGSDRGVGYTF.

This chain joins TRBV10-2 and TRBJ1-2, with a tentative D call TRBD1 (6 bases). This CDR3 comprises 17 residues. Germline loops: CDR1 WSHSY, CDR2 SAAADI. Trimming cost V 2 bases and J 3 bases, with 19 bases left between them. DNA of the CDR3: TGCGCCAGCAGTGAGCCGGACAGTCTTCTAGGCGACTATGGCTACACCTTC. Amino acids: CASSEPDSLLGDYGYTF.